The rows below give T cell receptor beta chains drawn from one sample of a study of T cells in Graves' hyperthyroidism and ophthalmopathy. TCRdb re-called the multiplex PCR reads through MiXCR, storing one row per CDR3 protein. The top ten clones hold 45% to 50% of a sample with 560,000 or so distinct CDR3 sequences, nearly 20% of them seen once. The sequenced material came from blood. The source of these receptors is a man aged 35 to 55 with Graves' ophthalmopathy. CDR3s include the opening cysteine and the closing phenylalanine or tryptophan. D genes are given only for firm matches. For some rows the clone size is stated as once, few or many, or as a class when expanded; others skip it.

>14|TRBV7-8|TRBD2|TRBJ2-5|many
TGTGCCAGCAGCTTAGGCGGGGGGACAGAGACCCAGTACTTC
CASSLGGGTETQYF
>13|TRBV2|-|TRBJ2-7|many
TGTGCCAGCAGTTACACCGGGGGCCGCGAGCAGTACTTC
CASSYTGGREQYF
>14|TRBV7-9|TRBD1|TRBJ1-4|few
TGTGCCAGCAGCTGGACAGGGCGGTATGAAAAACTGTTTTTT
CASSWTGRYEKLFF
>11|TRBV12-5|-|TRBJ2-1|-
TGTGCTAGTGGTCTATACAATGAGCAGTTCTTC
CASGLYNEQFF
>15|TRBV2|-|TRBJ1-5|many
TGTGCCAGCAGTACGGAGGCAAGTCCTAATCAGCCCCAGCATTTT
CASSTEASPNQPQHF
>11|TRBV6-1|-|TRBJ1-1|-
TGTGCCAGCAGTGAAGCGGGTCAAGCTTTCTTT
CASSEAGQAFF
>18|TRBV4-2|-|TRBJ1-1|few
TGTGCCAGCAGCCAAGATCTTGCAGGGGTGACAATGAACACTGAAGCTTTCTTT
CASSQDLAGVTMNTEAFF
>15|TRBV20-1|TRBD1|TRBJ2-5|few
TGCAGTGCTAGACCGGGACAGTTATATCAAGAGACCCAGTACTTC
CSARPGQLYQETQYF
>20|TRBV28|TRBD2|TRBJ2-3|few
TGTGCCAGCAGTTACATCCGGCTAGCGGGTTCAGTGGGAGGCACAGATACGCAGTATTTT
CASSYIRLAGSVGGTDTQYF
>14|TRBV27|TRBD1|TRBJ2-7|few
TGTGCCAGCAGTTTCCGGGACAGGGGATCGGTGCAGTACTTC
CASSFRDRGSVQYF
>14|TRBV12-3/TRBV12-4|-|TRBJ1-5|many
TGTGCCAGCAGTTTGGGGGGCGGGGGTCAGCCCCAGCATTTT
CASSLGGGGQPQHF
>14|TRBV7-8|-|TRBJ1-3|many
TGTGCCAGCAGTCAACAGGCGTCCGGAAACACCATATATTTT
CASSQQASGNTIYF
>15|TRBV14|TRBD1|TRBJ2-1|-
TGTGCCAGCAGCCATAGGAAGACAGGGGGCGATGAGCAGTTCTTC
CASSHRKTGGDEQFF
>14|TRBV7-9|-|TRBJ2-7|-
TGTGCCAGCAGCTTCAGGCCGGGCCCCTACGAGCAGTACTTC
CASSFRPGPYEQYF